What follows describes a single T cell receptor beta chain. Its antigen target is currently unknown. The sample holds no much larger clone one base away, and base qualities are not on file. The CDR3 sequence holds 16 residues, the cysteine and phenylalanine included. Left in the record is the CDR3 DNA by itself, 48 bases read in frame from the first base. Deletion took 2 bases off V and 3 bases off J, with a span of 13 bases between the germline ends. CDR1 is given as SEHNR and CDR2 as FQNEAQ, both from the germline V gene (reference sequence). The immunoSEQ Assay was used to sequence TCR beta CDR3 regions from DNA. As for the original processing: T cell density was computed as TCR beta template counts normalized to usable DNA estimated by amplifying housekeeping genes. Using the preseqR package, richness was estimated by extrapolating to 120,000 templates for tissue samples and 400,000 templates for PBMC samples. Clonality was defined by subtracting Pielou's evenness from one. Differential abundance testing on productive amino-acid clonotypes, with a minimum total count of 5 and an alpha of 0.1, was used to identify tissue-enriched TCRs. The Jaccard Index and the Morisita Overlap Index were used to quantify repertoire overlap between compartments. GLIPH grouped TCR beta CDR3s together with public tetramer-defined viral CDR3s, and a viral motif had to include at least three viral sequences and also show V-gene enrichment. The clones in this table, taken by TCRdb from immuneACCESS, are in-frame only. Not every clone is retained; where verified, under half of the shortfall comes from an unresolved V gene, and the cause of the rest is unknown. V and J calls and clone size are as listed in that table; D and trimming were resolved from the DNA. The sample table shows 50,000 to 60,000 clones, and over 60% are seen once. The top ten clones comprise 3.5% to 5.5% of the sample.

The sample comes from a study of T cells in localized non-small cell lung cancer (dated by TCRdb to about 2020). Looking at the study overall: T cell repertoires of approximately 250 early-stage NSCLC patients were analyzed, with tumors being compared against uninvolved tumor-adjacent lungs. The cohort was made up of under 250 treatment-naive NSCLC patients whose localized lung tumors had been resected. A mean age of roughly 66 years was recorded for the NSCLC patients, of whom some 130 were male and around 100 were female. Findings and caveats that apply to the study as a whole: Multi-region tumor sequencing was not performed, so intratumor heterogeneity could not be excluded. A median of around 60 of the top 100 tumor clones turned up in the paired uninvolved adjacent lung, and approximately 30 of those clones also ranked among the top 100 of that same adjacent lung. Uninvolved tumor-adjacent lung showed the highest T cell clonality, higher than tumor, which suggests more focused antigenic responses in the uninvolved tumor-adjacent lung. Higher T cell density in blood was associated with longer overall survival, whereas higher clonality in adjacent lung was associated with shorter survival. Because of the exploratory design, TCR variables were selected using unadjusted p-values without false-discovery rate correction.

At diagnosis, tumor, uninvolved tumor-adjacent lung and peripheral blood were collected and then preserved as a mix of FFPE and fresh-frozen material. For TCR repertoire profiling, the blood samples were analyzed as peripheral blood mononuclear cells. The receptor comes from a woman aged 35-75 years with stage II lung adenocarcinoma. The sequence is built from TRBV7-9 and TRBJ2-2; the D gene assignment is ambiguous. The sequenced sample was PBMCs, obtained before any cancer treatment. The sequence in DNA is TGTGCCAGCAGCTTATTCGGAGAGATGGACACCGGGGAGCTGTTTTTT. It specifies CASSLFGEMDTGELFF.